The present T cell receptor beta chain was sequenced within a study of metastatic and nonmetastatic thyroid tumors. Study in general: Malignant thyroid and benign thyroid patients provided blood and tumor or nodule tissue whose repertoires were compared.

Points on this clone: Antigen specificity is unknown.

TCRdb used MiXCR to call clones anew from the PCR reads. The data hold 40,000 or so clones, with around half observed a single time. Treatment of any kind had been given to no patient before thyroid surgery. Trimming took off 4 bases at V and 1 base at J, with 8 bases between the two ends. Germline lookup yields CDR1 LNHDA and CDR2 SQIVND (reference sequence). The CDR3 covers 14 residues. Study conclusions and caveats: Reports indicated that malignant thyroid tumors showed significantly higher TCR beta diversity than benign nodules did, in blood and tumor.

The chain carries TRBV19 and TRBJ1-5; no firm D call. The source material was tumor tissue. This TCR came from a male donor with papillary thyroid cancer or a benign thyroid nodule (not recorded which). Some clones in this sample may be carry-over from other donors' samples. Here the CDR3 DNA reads TGTGCCAGTAGTAGGTCAGTAAGCAATCAGCCCCAGCATTTT. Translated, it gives CASSRSVSNQPQHF.